A selection of T cell receptor beta chains follows, all from one sample in a study of blood T cell repertoires in COVID-19. Sequencing used immunoSEQ multiplex PCR; TCRdb keeps in-frame clones, though not all of them. The sample yields a few hundred thousand clones, about 90% seen once. Input material: PBMCs or T cells enriched from blood (not recorded which). The source is a woman aged 45-59 years who had been exposed to COVID-19. The CDR3 runs from the conserved cysteine through the conserved F or W. The D gene is left open where the match is weak. Only some rows state a clone size, as once, few, many or a class for expanded clones.

J gene: TRBJ2-7
clone size: .
D gene: TRBD1
V gene: TRBV5-6
CDR3 DNA: TGTGCCAGCAGCTCCCAGGGACAGGGGGTCCACGAGCAGTACTTC
CDR3 protein: CASSSQGQGVHEQYF

J gene: TRBJ1-6
clone size: few
D gene: .
V gene: TRBV10-3
CDR3 DNA: TGTGCCACCCTCGAGGGGACACTTAATAATTCACCCCTCCACTTT
CDR3 protein: CATLEGTLNNSPLHF

J gene: TRBJ1-1
clone size: .
D gene: .
V gene: TRBV28
CDR3 DNA: TGTGCCAGCAGTCCCCTCGAGAAACTAGCCCGGTCCGCTGAAGCTTTCTTT
CDR3 protein: CASSPLEKLARSAEAFF

J gene: TRBJ2-7
clone size: once
D gene: TRBD1
V gene: TRBV7-2
CDR3 DNA: TGTGCCAGCAGCACCCAGGGGGTAGGGGTCTACGAGCAGTACTTC
CDR3 protein: CASSTQGVGVYEQYF

J gene: TRBJ1-5
clone size: .
D gene: .
V gene: TRBV12-2
CDR3 DNA: TGTGCAAGTCGCTTAGCCCCAGACAGGGGATGTCCGCCCCAGCATTTT
CDR3 protein: CASRLAPDRGCPPQHF

J gene: TRBJ2-2
clone size: .
D gene: TRBD1
V gene: TRBV28
CDR3 DNA: TGTGCCAGCAGTTTAATAGGACAGGGGAACACCGGGGAGCTGTTTTTT
CDR3 protein: CASSLIGQGNTGELFF

J gene: TRBJ1-1
clone size: .
D gene: .
V gene: TRBV11-2
CDR3 DNA: TGTGCCAGCAGCTTAACGGTCACCATGAACACTGAAGCTTTCTTT
CDR3 protein: CASSLTVTMNTEAFF

J gene: TRBJ2-5
clone size: once
D gene: .
V gene: TRBV5-1
CDR3 DNA: TGCGCCAGCAGCTTCCCTTTTGGCGGTGACCAAGAGACCCAGTACTTC
CDR3 protein: CASSFPFGGDQETQYF

J gene: TRBJ2-7
clone size: .
D gene: .
V gene: TRBV5-6
CDR3 DNA: TGTGCCAGCAGCTTGATCGGGGGCGAGCAGTACTTC
CDR3 protein: CASSLIGGEQYF

J gene: TRBJ1-2
clone size: .
D gene: .
V gene: TRBV3-1/TRBV3-2
CDR3 DNA: TGTGCCAGCAGCCGCATGGGGGGGGCACCAAGCTATGGCTACACCTTC
CDR3 protein: CASSRMGGAPSYGYTF

J gene: TRBJ1-1
clone size: .
D gene: TRBD1
V gene: TRBV30
CDR3 DNA: TGTGCCTGGAGTGAGATACGGAACAGGGGAGGAACTGAAGCTTTCTTT
CDR3 protein: CAWSEIRNRGGTEAFF

J gene: TRBJ2-3
clone size: .
D gene: TRBD2
V gene: TRBV6-1
CDR3 DNA: TGTGCCAGCAGTGTCCAGGCGGGGGGTAGCACAGATACGCAGTATTTT
CDR3 protein: CASSVQAGGSTDTQYF

J gene: TRBJ1-2
clone size: .
D gene: .
V gene: TRBV25-1
CDR3 DNA: TGTGCCAGCAGTGACTACAGTAACTATGGCTACACCTTC
CDR3 protein: CASSDYSNYGYTF

J gene: TRBJ1-3
clone size: .
D gene: .
V gene: TRBV18
CDR3 DNA: TGTGCCAGCTCACCTGGACAGTTGAGCTCTGGAAACACCATATATTTT
CDR3 protein: CASSPGQLSSGNTIYF

J gene: TRBJ1-6
clone size: .
D gene: TRBD1
V gene: TRBV19
CDR3 DNA: TGTGCCAGTCGAGACAGGGGGACTTCACCCCTCCACTTT
CDR3 protein: CASRDRGTSPLHF

J gene: TRBJ2-2
clone size: .
D gene: TRBD2
V gene: TRBV15
CDR3 DNA: TGTGCCACCAGCAGAGATGTTCCCAGCGGGGGGGCCGGGCTGTTTTTT
CDR3 protein: CATSRDVPSGGAGLFF

J gene: TRBJ1-5
clone size: .
D gene: .
V gene: TRBV6-5
CDR3 DNA: TGTGCCGAGGGACAACGCAATCAGCCCCAGCATTTT
CDR3 protein: CAEGQRNQPQHF

J gene: TRBJ2-1
clone size: .
D gene: TRBD2
V gene: TRBV10-2
CDR3 DNA: TGCGCCAGCGGTCTCAGCGGGGGATTCAATGAGCAGTTCTTC
CDR3 protein: CASGLSGGFNEQFF

J gene: TRBJ2-3
clone size: .
D gene: .
V gene: TRBV4-1
CDR3 DNA: TGCGCCAGCAGCCAGCAGGACAGCCCATTCACAGATACGCAGTATTTT
CDR3 protein: CASSQQDSPFTDTQYF

J gene: TRBJ2-3
clone size: .
D gene: .
V gene: TRBV27
CDR3 DNA: TGTGCCAGCAGTTCATTAGGCGGGGTGATCACAGATACGCAGTATTTT
CDR3 protein: CASSSLGGVITDTQYF

J gene: TRBJ1-4
clone size: .
D gene: TRBD1
V gene: TRBV7-8
CDR3 DNA: TGTGCCAGCAGCTTAGACAGGGGGGCAACTAATGAAAAACTGTTTTTT
CDR3 protein: CASSLDRGATNEKLFF

J gene: TRBJ2-7
clone size: .
D gene: .
V gene: TRBV7-8
CDR3 DNA: TGTGCCAGCAGCTTAGGGGCGGGTAGGGCCCACGAGCAGTACTTC
CDR3 protein: CASSLGAGRAHEQYF

J gene: TRBJ1-3
clone size: .
D gene: .
V gene: TRBV15
CDR3 DNA: TGTGCCACCAGCAGAGCTTTGATAGGGGGCTCTGGAAACACCATATATTTT
CDR3 protein: CATSRALIGGSGNTIYF

J gene: TRBJ2-3
clone size: .
D gene: .
V gene: TRBV11-3
CDR3 DNA: TGTGCCAGCAGCCTAGGAGGGGATACGCAGTATTTT
CDR3 protein: CASSLGGDTQYF

J gene: TRBJ2-1
clone size: .
D gene: TRBD2
V gene: TRBV27
CDR3 DNA: TGTGCCAGCAGTTTGGGACTAGCTTCGTACAATGAGCAGTTCTTC
CDR3 protein: CASSLGLASYNEQFF

J gene: TRBJ1-6
clone size: .
D gene: TRBD1
V gene: TRBV27
CDR3 DNA: TGTGCCAGCAGTCCCAGACAGGGACTAGGATCACCCCTCCACTTT
CDR3 protein: CASSPRQGLGSPLHF

J gene: TRBJ2-1
clone size: .
D gene: .
V gene: TRBV2
CDR3 DNA: TGTGCCAGCAGTATAGACAGGGGAGGGTACAATGAGCAGTTCTTC
CDR3 protein: CASSIDRGGYNEQFF

J gene: TRBJ2-3
clone size: .
D gene: TRBD2
V gene: TRBV24-1
CDR3 DNA: TGTGCCACCAGTAGCACTAGCGGGGGGGCCCCTAGCACAGATACGCAGTATTTT
CDR3 protein: CATSSTSGGAPSTDTQYF

J gene: TRBJ1-5
clone size: .
D gene: .
V gene: TRBV5-1
CDR3 DNA: TGCGCCAGCAGCTTGGGCCGGGGGGAGGGGCCCCAGCATTTT
CDR3 protein: CASSLGRGEGPQHF

J gene: TRBJ2-7
clone size: .
D gene: .
V gene: TRBV6-5
CDR3 DNA: TGTGCCAGCAGGAGTCCCTACTACTACGAGCAGTACTTC
CDR3 protein: CASRSPYYYEQYF

J gene: TRBJ2-2
clone size: .
D gene: TRBD2
V gene: TRBV28
CDR3 DNA: TGTGCCAGCAGAGGGACTAGGCGTACCGGGGAGCTGTTTTTT
CDR3 protein: CASRGTRRTGELFF

J gene: TRBJ1-2
clone size: .
D gene: .
V gene: TRBV19
CDR3 DNA: TGTGCCAGTAGTCGGTACCCGGGGAACTATGGCCACACCTTC
CDR3 protein: CASSRYPGNYGHTF

J gene: TRBJ1-2
clone size: .
D gene: TRBD1
V gene: TRBV19
CDR3 DNA: TGTGCCAGTAGTCCCAACTTCTCGACAGGGTCATATGGCTACACCTTC
CDR3 protein: CASSPNFSTGSYGYTF